This T cell receptor beta chain was sequenced during a study of glioma-infiltrating T cells after dendritic cell vaccination. About the study: Treatment, given 2003 to 2012, was autologous tumor lysate-pulsed dendritic cell vaccination. The vaccine used monocyte-derived dendritic cells pulsed overnight with autologous tumor lysate.

Germline CDR1 is SGDLS and CDR2 is YYNGEE. The CDR3 is made up of 15 amino acids. With V trimmed by 3 bases and J by 4 bases, 8 bases remained unmatched. Concerning this clone: No antigen is known for it.

General study findings and limits: Few patients contributed both blood and tumor specimens.

Clones were sequenced by immunoSEQ multiplex PCR, and TCRdb holds only the in-frame ones, with some missing. The data show roughly 60,000 clones, with about four fifths seen just once and approximately 14% held by the top ten. Regarding time point: after dendritic cell vaccination, including at tumor progression/relapse. PBMC sampling occurred before vaccination, two weeks after the third dose, and at progression. The chain recombines TRBV9 with TRBJ1-2, with TRBD1 matching over 8 bases. This receptor was identified in a human donor with glioblastoma. Sequenced material: blood, taken after dendritic cell vaccination. The CDR3 sequence is CASSDNRGEGYGYTF. Here the CDR3 DNA reads TGTGCCAGCAGCGATAACAGGGGGGAGGGCTATGGCTACACCTTC.